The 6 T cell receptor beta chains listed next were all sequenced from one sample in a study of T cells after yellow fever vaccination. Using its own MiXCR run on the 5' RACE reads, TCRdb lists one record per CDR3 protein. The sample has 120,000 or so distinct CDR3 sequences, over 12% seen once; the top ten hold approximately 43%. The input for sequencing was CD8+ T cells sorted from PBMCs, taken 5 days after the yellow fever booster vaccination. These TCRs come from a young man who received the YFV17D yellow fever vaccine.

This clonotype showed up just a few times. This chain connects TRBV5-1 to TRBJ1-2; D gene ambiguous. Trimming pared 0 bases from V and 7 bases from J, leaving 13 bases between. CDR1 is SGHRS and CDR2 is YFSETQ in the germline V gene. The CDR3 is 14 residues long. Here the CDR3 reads CASSLVGGRSGYTF. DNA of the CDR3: TGCGCCAGCAGCTTGGTCGGCGGCAGAAGTGGCTACACCTTC.

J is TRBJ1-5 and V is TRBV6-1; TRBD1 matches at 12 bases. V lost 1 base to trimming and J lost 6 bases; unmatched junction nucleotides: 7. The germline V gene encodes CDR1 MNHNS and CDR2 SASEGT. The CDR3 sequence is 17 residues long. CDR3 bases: TGTGCCAGCAGTGAAGTCAGGGACAGGGGGCGAAGTCAGCCCCAGCATTTT. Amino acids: CASSEVRDRGRSQPQHF.

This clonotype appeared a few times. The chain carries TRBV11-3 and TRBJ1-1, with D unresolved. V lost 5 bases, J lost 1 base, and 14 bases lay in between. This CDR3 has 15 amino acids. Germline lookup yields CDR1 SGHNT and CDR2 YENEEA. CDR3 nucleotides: TGTGCCAGCAGCCCTCGGGGAGGGTCGAACACTGAAGCTTTCTTT. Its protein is CASSPRGGSNTEAFF.

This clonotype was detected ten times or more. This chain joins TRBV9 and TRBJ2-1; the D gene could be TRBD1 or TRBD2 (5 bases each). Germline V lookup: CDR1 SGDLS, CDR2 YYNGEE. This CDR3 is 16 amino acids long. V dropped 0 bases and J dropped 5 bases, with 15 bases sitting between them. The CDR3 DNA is TGTGCCAGCAGCGTAGGAGCCCTAGAGGGACACAATGAGCAGTTCTTC. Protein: CASSVGALEGHNEQFF.

The CDR3 sequence: CASSVELDTQYF. Written as DNA, the CDR3 is TGTGCCAGCAGCGTAGAACTAGATACGCAGTATTTT. The gene calls are TRBV9 and TRBJ2-3; D uncertain. The CDR3 spans 12 residues. The V end was cut by 0 bases, the J end by 5 bases, with 4 bases between. CDR1 and CDR2 from the germline V gene are SGDLS and YYNGEE.

The CDR3 loop reads CASSFVGYEQYF. CDR3 nucleotides: TGTGCCAGCAGCTTTGTCGGCTACGAGCAGTACTTC. The rearrangement uses TRBV7-9 and TRBJ2-7; D ambiguous. Germline-derived CDR1 and CDR2 are SEHNR and FQNEAQ (reference sequence). V lost 3 bases to trimming and J lost 3 bases, with 6 bases between them. The CDR3 loop spans 12 amino acids. Combining the CDR3 with reference TRBV7-9 and TRBJ2-7 gives the whole variable domain DTGVSQNPRHKITKRGQNVTFRCDPISEHNRLYWYRQTLGQGPEFLTYFQNEAQLEKSRLLSDRFSAERPKGSFSTLEIQRTEQGDSAMYLCASSFVGYEQYFGPGTRLTVT.